The present T cell receptor (beta chain) was sequenced within a study of T cell responses to AZD1222 COVID-19 vaccine (dated by TCRdb to the early 2020s). Describing the broader study: AZD1222 recipients with second doses at about 4 weeks or about 12 weeks were pooled, because spike-specific TCR depth and breadth did not differ between schedules. TCR sequencing covered more than 230 trial participants: 200 to 210 given two doses of AZD1222 and 26 given two doses of MenACWY control vaccine. Trial participants were enrolled into age subgroups of 18-55, 56-69 and 70-plus years, which contained about 160, 30 and 59 TCR-sequenced participants, respectively. Here is what the overall study found, with its caveats: The whole spike protein was spanned by vaccine-associated CD4 TCRs, and dominant responses were seen in regions 160-218 and 743-854. Reportedly, close to half of the unique spike-specific TCRs recognized epitopes lying outside the regions that are mutated in the B.1.351 and B.1.1.7 variants. Because no day 14 peak-response samples were available, the repertoires could be characterized only after the peak T cell response. Participants were mostly white British and included more females than males, and it was suggested by the authors that clonal diversity may have been underestimated. In the small 56-69-year group, the increase in depth fell short of significance, most likely because of low power. Conclusions about previously exposed vaccinees are limited, since just 6 or 7 AZD1222 recipients were seropositive for SARS-CoV-2 at baseline. After two AZD1222 doses, both the breadth and the depth of spike-specific TCRs were significantly higher than at day 0 and than in MenACWY recipients.

With respect to this clone: Its target antigen remains unknown. Base quality data are lacking; no much larger clone is found one base away.

The time point label of this sample denotes: baseline before first vaccination. The vaccinee samples were drawn from two UK trials, COV001 and COV002, one of which was a single-blind randomized controlled phase 2/3 trial testing AZD1222 (ChAdOx1 nCoV-19) in healthy adults. For TCRbeta chain sequencing, PBMC samples from trial participants were taken at day 0 and at day 28 after the second dose. The CDR3 regions of human TCRbeta chains were analyzed by immunosequencing. Processing in the source paper ran as follows. Repertoire TCRs were matched against a reference library of SARS-CoV-2-specific TCRs generated with the MIRA antigen-specificity platform. Breadth meant the fraction of unique TCRs that were SARS-CoV-2-associated, whereas depth meant the fraction of total T cells that were SARS-CoV-2-associated. Each spike-specific TCR was assigned to its reactive spike region and to a CD4 or CD8 class using the MIRA data. Log10-transformed breadth and depth values were compared by one-way ANOVA with Sidak's multiple comparisons tests. This is the immuneACCESS table as TCRdb keeps it, with only in-frame sequences that have V and J called. A part of the clones is gone; compared with another copy, unresolved V genes explain less than half, and the rest is unexplained. That table furnishes V, J and clone size, whereas the DNA furnished D and trimming. This sample holds about 150,000 clones; 94% were observed only once. Of the sample, around 1.3% falls within the top ten clones.

Between the V and J ends, shortened by 2 bases and 1 base respectively, the junction contains 5 bases. The germline V gene provides CDR1 SGHVS and CDR2 FNYEAQ. The CDR3 spans 13 residues, from the cysteine through the phenylalanine. The only DNA kept is the CDR3, 39 bases in frame from the first base. Here the sequenced sample was peripheral blood, taken on day 0 of AZD1222 vaccination. The TCR sequence derives from an adult in good health. The V and J genes are TRBV7-6 and TRBJ1-2, with the D gene not clear enough to name. The bases are TGTGCCAGCAGCTTAATCCTTAACTATGGCTACACCTTC. Its protein reads: CASSLILNYGYTF.